The present TCR beta chain was sequenced within a study of tissue T cells after allogeneic stem cell transplantation. The study, taken as a whole, reports: Within patients, tissue anatomy strongly shaped TCR repertoire composition.

Profiling relied on immunoSEQ multiplex PCR, and the TCRdb table lists in-frame clones only, not all of them. The sample includes a few thousand clones, around 47% of them seen just once. This CDR3 has 13 residues. Germline CDR1 reads KGHTA; CDR2 reads FQNQQP. On this clone itself: Its specificity is unknown. These gene names are mouse names. The read terminates 1 residue before the CDR3 end, so the remaining end is supplied by the germline J gene.

Time point specified: mouse harvest day 14 after allogeneic transplant. Tail vein injection delivered 10^7 T-cell-depleted bone marrow cells and 10^6 splenic CD5+ T cells. B6 (H2b) cells into BALB/c (H2d) mice; tissues taken at day 7 or 14. V gene TRBV23 combines with J gene TRBJ2-1; the table calls TRBD2, which could not be checked here. The source material was gut tissue. The TCR sequence derives from a female BALB/c mouse given C57BL/6 T cells with graft-versus-host disease after an allogeneic hematopoietic cell transplant. Incomplete CDR3 DNA: TGCTCCAGCAGTCGACTGGGGGATGCTGAGCAGTTC. It codes for CSSSRLGDAEQF. The CDR3 in full is CSSSRLGDAEQFF.